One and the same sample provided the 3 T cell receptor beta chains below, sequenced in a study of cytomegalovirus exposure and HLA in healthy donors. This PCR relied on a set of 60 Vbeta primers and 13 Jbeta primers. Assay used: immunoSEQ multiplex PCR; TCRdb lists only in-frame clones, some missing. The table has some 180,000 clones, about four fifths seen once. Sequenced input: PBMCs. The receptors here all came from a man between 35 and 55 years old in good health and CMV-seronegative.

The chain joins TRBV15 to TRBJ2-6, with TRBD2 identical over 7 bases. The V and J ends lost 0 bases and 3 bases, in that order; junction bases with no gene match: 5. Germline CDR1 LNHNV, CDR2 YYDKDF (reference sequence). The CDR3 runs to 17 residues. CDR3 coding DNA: TGTGCCACCAGCAGAGATTGGGGGGGATTTGGGGCCAACGTCCTGACTTTC. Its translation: CATSRDWGGFGANVLTF.

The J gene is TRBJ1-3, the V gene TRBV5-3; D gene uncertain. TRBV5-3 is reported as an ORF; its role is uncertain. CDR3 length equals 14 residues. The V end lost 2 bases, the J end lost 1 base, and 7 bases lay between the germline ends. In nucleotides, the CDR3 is TGTGCCAGAAGCTTTTGGGAGTCTGGAAACACCATATATTTT. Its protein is CARSFWESGNTIYF.

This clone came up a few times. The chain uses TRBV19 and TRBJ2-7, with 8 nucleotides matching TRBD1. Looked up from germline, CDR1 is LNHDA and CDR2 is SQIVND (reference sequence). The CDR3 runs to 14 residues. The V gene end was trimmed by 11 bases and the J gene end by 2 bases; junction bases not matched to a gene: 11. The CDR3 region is CAAAAGTGTYEQYF. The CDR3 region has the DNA TGTGCCGCCGCCGCCGGGACAGGAACCTACGAGCAGTACTTC.